Listed below are T cell receptor beta chains from one sample, sequenced in a study of human T cells and chemical hapten exposure. TCRdb used MiXCR to reprocess the RACE reads, holding one entry per CDR3 protein. The data show 150,000 to 200,000 distinct CDR3 sequences, about 14% seen once. The sequenced sample was whole blood, obtained in connection with sensitization to the hapten diphenylcyclopropenone (DPC). Source of these receptors: a woman between 25 and 40 years old with alopecia areata. Some clones in this sample may be carry-over from other donors' samples. Both conserved end residues are part of each CDR3. D genes are given only for firm matches. Clone size appears in some rows only: once, few, many, or a class for an expanded clone.

V	J	D	size	CDR3	DNA
TRBV28	TRBJ2-5	-	few	CASSSRPGWETQYF	TGTGCCAGCAGTTCTCGGCCAGGTTGGGAGACCCAGTACTTC
TRBV3-1	TRBJ2-5	TRBD2	many	CASSQDFGGRSQTQYF	TGTGCCAGCAGCCAAGATTTTGGCGGGAGGTCACAGACCCAGTACTTC
TRBV18	TRBJ2-5	-	many	CASSPPGSGETQYF	TGTGCCAGCTCACCCCCAGGGTCAGGCGAGACCCAGTACTTC
TRBV10-1	TRBJ1-1	-	-	CASSHRGSTEAFF	TGCGCCAGCAGCCACCGCGGGAGCACTGAAGCTTTCTTT
TRBV4-2	TRBJ1-1	-	few	CASSPGASGGRTEAFF	TGTGCCAGCAGCCCAGGTGCTTCGGGGGGACGGACTGAAGCTTTCTTT
TRBV28	TRBJ2-7	TRBD1	few	CASSLRTGNGHEQYF	TGTGCCAGCAGTTTACGGACAGGGAACGGCCACGAGCAGTACTTC
TRBV6-5	TRBJ2-3	TRBD2	many	CASSVAGGSVDTQYF	TGTGCCAGCAGTGTAGCGGGGGGTTCCGTGGATACGCAGTATTTT
TRBV20-1	TRBJ1-6	TRBD1	-	CSATPGGSPLHF	TGCAGTGCTACCCCAGGGGGTTCACCCCTCCACTTT
TRBV20-1	TRBJ1-3	-	few	CSATDRPGNTIYF	TGCAGTGCTACAGACAGGCCCGGAAACACCATATATTTT
TRBV12-3/TRBV12-4	TRBJ1-2	-	many	CASSFVQFNYGYTF	TGTGCCAGCAGTTTCGTCCAGTTCAACTATGGCTACACCTTC
TRBV7-9	TRBJ2-7	-	many	CASSLAGDYEQYF	TGTGCCAGCAGCTTAGCCGGAGACTACGAGCAGTACTTC
TRBV12-3/TRBV12-4	TRBJ2-7	-	few	CASSLQWGGEQYF	TGTGCCAGCAGTCTCCAATGGGGAGGCGAGCAGTACTTC
TRBV10-1	TRBJ1-1	-	-	CASRLAVNTEAFF	TGCGCCAGCAGACTTGCAGTGAACACTGAAGCTTTCTTT
TRBV2	TRBJ2-5	-	-	CAGAYNQETQYF	TGTGCCGGAGCCTATAACCAAGAGACCCAGTACTTC
TRBV28	TRBJ1-2	-	-	CASREGGYGYTF	TGTGCCAGCAGAGAAGGGGGCTATGGCTACACCTTC
TRBV5-8	TRBJ1-5	-	-	CASSRRTRTNSNQPQHF	TGTGCCAGCAGCCGTCGGACAAGAACTAATAGCAATCAGCCCCAGCATTTT
TRBV14	TRBJ2-1	-	few	CASSQDGGAFYNEQFF	TGTGCCAGCAGCCAAGATGGGGGGGCTTTCTACAATGAGCAGTTCTTC
TRBV20-1	TRBJ1-5	-	few	CSLWRRNQPQHF	TGCAGCCTATGGCGTCGGAATCAGCCCCAGCATTTT
TRBV7-9	TRBJ2-1	-	few	CASSPTLSSYNEQFF	TGTGCCAGCAGCCCAACCCTGAGCTCCTACAATGAGCAGTTCTTC
TRBV13	TRBJ1-3	-	few	CASSLVVSGNTIYF	TGTGCCAGCAGCTTGGTAGTCTCTGGAAACACCATATATTTT
TRBV7-2	TRBJ2-1	-	once	CASSVLNEQFF	TGTGCCAGCAGCGTACTAAATGAGCAGTTCTTC
TRBV5-1	TRBJ2-7	-	-	CASSVGVTNYEQYF	TGCGCCAGCAGCGTAGGGGTCACCAACTACGAGCAGTACTTC
TRBV19	TRBJ2-3	-	few	CASSIRRDPATQYF	TGTGCCAGTAGTATTAGACGGGACCCCGCTACGCAGTATTTT
TRBV14	TRBJ1-1	TRBD1	-	CASSQVRGPNTEAFF	TGTGCCAGCAGCCAAGTTAGGGGGCCGAACACTGAAGCTTTCTTT
TRBV28	TRBJ2-1	-	-	CASSLPTGSYNEQFF	TGTGCCAGCAGTTTACCTACGGGGTCCTACAATGAGCAGTTCTTC
TRBV12-3/TRBV12-4	TRBJ2-5	-	few	CASSPTAYQETQYF	TGTGCCAGCAGTCCGACAGCCTACCAAGAGACCCAGTACTTC
TRBV7-7	TRBJ2-1	TRBD1	many	CASSFGQADNEQFF	TGTGCCAGCAGCTTCGGACAGGCGGACAATGAGCAGTTCTTC
TRBV4-3	TRBJ2-3	TRBD2	-	CASSQIRGDGTDTQYF	TGCGCCAGCAGCCAGATACGGGGGGACGGCACAGATACGCAGTATTTT
TRBV9	TRBJ2-3	TRBD2	few	CASSVVPSGMVDTQYF	TGTGCCAGCAGCGTAGTTCCCAGCGGGATGGTAGATACGCAGTATTTT
TRBV6-5	TRBJ1-6	TRBD1	-	CASRRGQGKGSPLHF	TGTGCCAGCAGACGAGGACAGGGGAAGGGGTCACCCCTCCACTTT
TRBV5-1	TRBJ1-1	-	many	CASSFGGGNTEAFF	TGCGCCAGCAGCTTTGGTGGGGGAAACACTGAAGCTTTCTTT
TRBV20-1	TRBJ2-1	TRBD2	many	CSARGGFYNEQFF	TGCAGTGCTAGGGGGGGGTTCTACAATGAGCAGTTCTTC
TRBV4-1	TRBJ1-1	-	-	CASSQDRIRHPNTEAFF	TGCGCCAGCAGCCAAGATCGGATTAGACATCCGAACACTGAAGCTTTCTTT
TRBV7-7	TRBJ2-5	-	few	CASSPTGVQETQYF	TGTGCTAGCAGCCCAACAGGTGTACAAGAGACCCAGTACTTC
TRBV12-3/TRBV12-4	TRBJ2-1	-	few	CASSFVTSSYNEQFF	TGTGCCAGCAGTTTCGTCACTAGTTCCTACAATGAGCAGTTCTTC
TRBV7-2	TRBJ2-7	-	-	CASSPDRANYEQYF	TGTGCCAGCAGCCCAGATCGGGCTAACTACGAGCAGTACTTC
TRBV7-2	TRBJ2-3	-	few	CASSLGRGLGPDTQYF	TGTGCCAGCAGCTTAGGGCGGGGATTAGGACCAGATACGCAGTATTTT
TRBV6-1	TRBJ1-2	TRBD1	many	CASSLQGNYGYTF	TGTGCCAGCAGTTTACAGGGGAACTATGGCTACACCTTC
TRBV4-2	TRBJ1-1	-	few	CASSQDGQGPTEAFF	TGTGCCAGCAGCCAAGACGGGCAGGGGCCCACTGAAGCTTTCTTT
TRBV6-1	TRBJ1-5	TRBD1	-	CASSPDREWRPQHF	TGTGCCAGCAGTCCCGACAGGGAATGGAGGCCCCAGCATTTT
TRBV20-1	TRBJ2-5	-	many	CSASPPNGWETQYF	TGCAGTGCTAGCCCCCCGAACGGGTGGGAGACCCAGTACTTC
TRBV29-1	TRBJ2-7	TRBD2	few	CSVRGGSYEQYF	TGCAGCGTGCGGGGGGGTTCCTACGAGCAGTACTTC
TRBV7-2	TRBJ1-2	-	few	CASSLGPSIGYTF	TGTGCCAGCAGCTTGGGGCCGTCCATCGGCTACACCTTC
TRBV12-3/TRBV12-4	TRBJ2-3	TRBD2	many	CASCGGGLGDTQYF	TGTGCCAGCTGTGGGGGGGGTCTGGGAGATACGCAGTATTTT
TRBV29-1	TRBJ2-7	TRBD1	many	CSVWTGGSEQYF	TGCAGCGTTTGGACAGGGGGCTCGGAGCAGTACTTC
TRBV30	TRBJ2-2	-	-	CAWTANTGELFF	TGTGCCTGGACAGCCAACACCGGGGAGCTGTTTTTT
TRBV5-1	TRBJ2-3	TRBD1	-	CASSLRDRGSDTQYF	TGCGCCAGCAGCCTACGGGACAGGGGTTCAGATACGCAGTATTTT
TRBV20-1	TRBJ1-1	-	-	CSARMGNTEAFF	TGCAGTGCTAGAATGGGGAACACTGAAGCTTTCTTT
TRBV19	TRBJ2-7	-	-	CASSGMTAYEQYF	TGTGCCAGTAGTGGGATGACTGCTTACGAGCAGTACTTC
TRBV5-1	TRBJ1-1	-	-	CASSPRDPWETEAFF	TGCGCCAGCAGCCCCCGGGACCCTTGGGAAACTGAAGCTTTCTTT
TRBV7-9	TRBJ2-1	TRBD2	many	CASSPPGLAGFYNEQFF	TGTGCCAGCAGCCCCCCCGGACTAGCGGGGTTCTACAATGAGCAGTTCTTC
TRBV29-1	TRBJ1-1	-	-	CSVVNPPDTEAFF	TGCAGCGTTGTGAACCCCCCGGACACTGAAGCTTTCTTT
TRBV7-8	TRBJ2-1	-	-	CASSFSISEQFF	TGTGCCAGCAGCTTTTCTATATCCGAGCAGTTCTTC
TRBV3-1	TRBJ1-5	-	-	CASSQGRDNQPQHF	TGTGCCAGCAGCCAAGGCAGGGACAATCAGCCCCAGCATTTT